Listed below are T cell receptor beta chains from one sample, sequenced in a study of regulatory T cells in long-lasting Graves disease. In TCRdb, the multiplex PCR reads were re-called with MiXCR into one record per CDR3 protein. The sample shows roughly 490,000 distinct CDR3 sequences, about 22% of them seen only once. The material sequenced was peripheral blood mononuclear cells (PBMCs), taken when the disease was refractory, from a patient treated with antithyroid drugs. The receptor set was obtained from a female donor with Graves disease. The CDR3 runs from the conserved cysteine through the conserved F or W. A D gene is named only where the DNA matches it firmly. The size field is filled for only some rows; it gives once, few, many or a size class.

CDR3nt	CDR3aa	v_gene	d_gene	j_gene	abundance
TGTGCCAGCAGCTTGGGTGGCGGACTAGCCAAAAACATTCAGTACTTC	CASSLGGGLAKNIQYF	TRBV5-4	-	TRBJ2-4	few
TGTGCCAGCAGAAGGGGGGACGCGAAGACCCAGTACTTC	CASRRGDAKTQYF	TRBV6-1	-	TRBJ2-5	-
TGTGCCAGCAAACATCAGGGGAACACTGAAGCTTTCTTT	CASKHQGNTEAFF	TRBV6-1	-	TRBJ1-1	many
TGTGCCAGCAGTTTGACAGCGGGCTATGGCTACACCTTC	CASSLTAGYGYTF	TRBV28	-	TRBJ1-2	many
TGTGCCAGCAGCTTTTCGGGGGAACGGGGAGAGACCCAGTACTTC	CASSFSGERGETQYF	TRBV5-8	-	TRBJ2-5	few
TGTGCCAGCAGCTTAGTTCTGGCGGGGGTCAACATTCAGTACTTC	CASSLVLAGVNIQYF	TRBV7-2	TRBD2	TRBJ2-4	-
TGTGCCAGTAGTCCTGGGTTAGACACTGAAGCTTTCTTT	CASSPGLDTEAFF	TRBV19	-	TRBJ1-1	many
TGCGCCAGCAGCAGACAAGGGGATATGGACACTGAAGCTTTCTTT	CASSRQGDMDTEAFF	TRBV5-1	-	TRBJ1-1	-
TGTGCCAGCAGCTCATATTCGACGGGTAGGAATGAGCAGTTCTTC	CASSSYSTGRNEQFF	TRBV9	-	TRBJ2-1	-
TGCAGCGGCGGGGGGGCCCGAGCTGAAGCTTTCTTT	CSGGGARAEAFF	TRBV29-1	-	TRBJ1-1	few
TGTGCCAGCAGTTTATCCCCGACGGGAAGGGATACGCAGTATTTT	CASSLSPTGRDTQYF	TRBV27	-	TRBJ2-3	few
TGCGCCAGCAGCTGGCGGGGGACAGGCCCCACCGGGGAGCTGTTTTTT	CASSWRGTGPTGELFF	TRBV5-1	-	TRBJ2-2	-
TGTGCCAGCAGTCTAAGACAGGAGGGGGATGGCTACACCTTC	CASSLRQEGDGYTF	TRBV28	-	TRBJ1-2	-
TGCAGTGCTAGAGATAGACGAGCGACTAGCGAGAGCTCCTACGAGCAGTACTTC	CSARDRRATSESSYEQYF	TRBV20-1	TRBD2	TRBJ2-7	-
TGTGCCAGCACAGGGCAAAAAGATAATTCACCCCTCCACTTT	CASTGQKDNSPLHF	TRBV25-1	-	TRBJ1-6	-
TGTGCCAGCAGTTCCAAGCGGGGGGGGGAGACCCAGTACTTC	CASSSKRGGETQYF	TRBV28	TRBD2	TRBJ2-5	many
TGCGCCAGCAGCTTGGCCTACGGGGGGCCGGGGACGGACGAGCAGTACTTC	CASSLAYGGPGTDEQYF	TRBV5-1	-	TRBJ2-7	-
TGTGCCAGCAGCCAGCTATCAGACAGGGGGCAAACTGAAGCTTTCTTT	CASSQLSDRGQTEAFF	TRBV3-1	TRBD1	TRBJ1-1	-
TGTGCCAGTAGCAGAAACATGGCCGCGGGAGGCGAGACCCAGTACTTC	CASSRNMAAGGETQYF	TRBV19	TRBD2	TRBJ2-5	-
TGTGCCTGGAGTGGGGACCCCACTGAAGCTTTCTTT	CAWSGDPTEAFF	TRBV30	-	TRBJ1-1	-
TGTGCCAGCAGCTTGGGAGTTCGTGAGCAGTTCTTC	CASSLGVREQFF	TRBV5-4	-	TRBJ2-1	-
TGTGCCAGCAGCCGACGCGGGGAGTTAGGGCAGCCCCAGCATTTT	CASSRRGELGQPQHF	TRBV5-5	-	TRBJ1-5	few
TGTGCCAGCAGTCAGGGAACCGGGGAGCTGTTTTTT	CASSQGTGELFF	TRBV18	-	TRBJ2-2	many
TGCAGTGCAGGGCAGGAGGCCGCCGGGGAGCTGTTTTTT	CSAGQEAAGELFF	TRBV20-1	-	TRBJ2-2	few
TGTGCCAGCAGTTTACCCGACTATGGCTACACCTTC	CASSLPDYGYTF	TRBV28	-	TRBJ1-2	many
TGTGCCAGCAGCTTAGCAGGGGTAACCCTCCACTTT	CASSLAGVTLHF	TRBV11-2	-	TRBJ1-6	many